These T cell receptor beta chains were read from a single sample in a study of cytomegalovirus exposure and HLA in healthy donors. Assay: immunoSEQ multiplex PCR; the TCRdb copy retains only in-frame clones and omits some. The sample lists some 240,000 clones, around 73% seen once, with 3.8% in the top ten. What was sequenced was PBMCs. These receptors came from a male donor in good health and CMV-seronegative. Both conserved end residues are part of each CDR3. A D gene is named only where the DNA matches it firmly. The listing skips clone size in some rows; elsewhere it reads once, few, many or a size class.

- | TRBJ2-3 | - | TRBV27 | TGTGCCAGCAGTTTATCGAAAGGGGGTAGCACAGATACGCAGTATTTT | CASSLSKGGSTDTQYF
- | TRBJ1-2 | - | TRBV9 | TGTGCCAGCAGCGTGGAGGGAGTCGGCTATGGCTACACCTTC | CASSVEGVGYGYTF
- | TRBJ1-1 | - | TRBV15 | TGTGCCACCAGCAGAGATACAGGCAACACTGAAGCTTTCTTT | CATSRDTGNTEAFF
- | TRBJ2-3 | TRBD1 | TRBV9 | TGTGCCAGCAGCGCAACAGGGGGCTTCGGCACAGATACGCAGTATTTT | CASSATGGFGTDTQYF
- | TRBJ1-1 | TRBD1 | TRBV6-1 | TGTGCCAGCAGGGGGACAGCGAACACTGAAGCTTTCTTT | CASRGTANTEAFF
- | TRBJ2-7 | - | TRBV11-2 | TGTGCCAGCAGCTTGGGGGAGGCGTCCTACGAGCAGTACTTC | CASSLGEASYEQYF
- | TRBJ2-3 | - | TRBV28 | TGTGCCAGCAGTCCACAGCGGATGGAAACGTATTTT | CASSPQRMETYF
once | TRBJ2-7 | - | TRBV29-1 | TGCAGCGTTGAAGATCTGGGGGGAGATCATCCCTACGGGCAGTACTTC | CSVEDLGGDHPYGQYF
- | TRBJ2-1 | - | TRBV19 | TGTGCCAGTAGCTCCGGACAGAATGAGCAGTTCTTC | CASSSGQNEQFF
- | TRBJ1-1 | TRBD1 | TRBV5-1 | TGCGCCAGCAGCCCACAACCGGGACAGGCGTACGAAGCTTTCTTT | CASSPQPGQAYEAFF
- | TRBJ1-3 | TRBD1 | TRBV6-5 | TGTGCCAGCAGTGGGACCGGGACAGCTGGAAACACCATATATTTT | CASSGTGTAGNTIYF
- | TRBJ2-7 | TRBD2 | TRBV11-2 | TGTGCCAGCAGCTCCCCCTCTAGCGGGAGGGCCGCGTACGAGCAGTACTTC | CASSSPSSGRAAYEQYF
- | TRBJ2-2 | TRBD2 | TRBV2 | TGTGCCAGCAGGCCCGGGACTAGCGGCACCGGGGAGCTGTTTTTT | CASRPGTSGTGELFF
- | TRBJ2-7 | - | TRBV11-1 | TGTGCCAGCGGGAGGGGGACCTACGAGCAGTACTTC | CASGRGTYEQYF
once | TRBJ2-5 | - | TRBV7-9 | TGTGCCAGCAGCTTACACAGTACACAGACCCAGTACTTC | CASSLHSTQTQYF